The sequence of this T cell receptor beta chain was determined in a study of blood T cells in healthy people across ages. The germline CDR1 and CDR2 sequences are SGHDT and YYEEEE. The V end was cut by 3 bases, the J end by 5 bases, with 8 bases between. This CDR3 region has 12 residues. Total RNA, at least 6 micrograms per sample, came from PBMCs. On this clonotype itself: The antigen remains undetermined.

Primers used in a second PCR of roughly 6 to 11 cycles were a sample-barcoded 5' primer and a J-beta primer mix. Using its own MiXCR run on the 5' RACE reads, TCRdb lists one record per CDR3 protein. The table shows about 1.4 million distinct CDR3 sequences, with roughly 59% occurring only once. Study-wide points: TCR beta diversity tracked closely with naive T cell percentage.

The sequence derives from a man between 18 and 35 years old in good health. The sequencing input was blood. The rearrangement uses TRBV5-6 and TRBJ1-1; D gene ambiguous. CDR3: CASSSLVTEAFF. In DNA, the CDR3 is TGTGCCAGCAGCTCTCTGGTGACTGAAGCTTTCTTT.